This T cell receptor beta chain is drawn from a study of OX40 agonist ivuxolimab in advanced cancers. Details on this clone: Its antigen is unidentified.

The CDR3 runs 16 residues. V was cut by 0 bases and J by 1 base, with 12 bases left in between. The V gene's germline CDR1 is SGDLS and CDR2 YYNGEE. Findings of the study overall: Clonal expansion was seen in CD4+ and CD8+ blood T cells by week 6 at 0.1 to 3.0 mg/kg.

This table comes from immunoSEQ multiplex PCR, and its TCRdb copy is limited to in-frame clones, with some not included. The sample gives about 81,000 clones, around 80% of which show up once; 6.5% to 8% is in the top ten. The sequencing used CD4+ or CD8+ T cells sorted from blood, collected in a trial of the OX40 agonist ivuxolimab. The chain combines TRBV9 with TRBJ2-3; D might be TRBD2 (5 bases). This receptor was obtained from an adult with an advanced solid tumor such as melanoma, head and neck, liver or kidney cancer. CDR3 nucleotide sequence: TGTGCCAGCAGCGTAGCGGGTGGACTGGGCACAGATACGCAGTATTTT. This codes for CASSVAGGLGTDTQYF.